The subject of this entry is one TCR beta chain. These data come from a study of blood T cell repertoires in COVID-19. The CDR3 runs to 14 residues. Germline-derived CDR1 and CDR2 are SGDLS and YYNGEE. V was trimmed by 4 bases and J by 0 bases, leaving 10 bases between them. In the original processing: Amplified reference gene primers provided the basis for estimating nucleated cell counts. This table comes from immunoSEQ multiplex PCR, and its TCRdb copy is limited to in-frame clones, with some not included. For V, J and clone size, that table is used; D and trimming come from the DNA. The data contain approximately 200,000 clones, 70% to 90% of them singletons.

The sequence came from a young woman with active or convalescent COVID-19. The chain has TRBV9 and TRBJ1-2, with no clear D. Sample: peripheral blood. In DNA form, the CDR3 reads TGTGCCAGCAGCCCCAGCGGTTCTAACTATGGCTACACCTTC. Its protein product is CASSPSGSNYGYTF.